This T cell receptor beta chain was found in a study of immune characterization of retroperitoneal liposarcoma. In TCRdb, the PCR reads were re-called with MiXCR into one record per CDR3 protein. The sample includes about 3,000 distinct CDR3 sequences, over 35% seen only once; the top ten take 52%. This clonotype counts as medium-sized (0.01 to 0.1%). The CDR3 totals 14 residues. J was trimmed by 9 bases and V by 8 bases; bases with no gene match: 9. Germline V CDR1 and CDR2: MNHNS, SASEGT. The clonotype was recovered from a male donor with retroperitoneal liposarcoma. Source material: tumor tissue. The V call is TRBV6-1, the J call TRBJ2-1, with 11 nucleotides matching TRBD2. The CDR3 region is CASQLAGAGSEQFF. CDR3 DNA: TGTGCCAGCCAACTAGCGGGAGCCGGAAGTGAGCAGTTCTTC.